This T cell receptor (beta chain) was profiled in a study of untreated major depressive disorder. The method was immunoSEQ multiplex PCR; TCRdb's version includes in-frame clones alone and lacks a portion of them. The data contain under 15,000 clones, 92% of them singletons. Each depressed patient was pairwise matched to a non-depressed control for sex, age, current smoking status and body mass index. Worth noting for this clone: What it binds is not known.

Findings of the study overall: CD4+ T cells from depressed patients used TRBV05-01 (Vbeta 5.1) more often than controls.

Trimming left V 2 bases short and J 0 bases short, with 18 bases between. The CDR3 covers 18 residues. Germline V CDR1 and CDR2: MNHEY, SMNVEV (reference sequence). Source material: CD4+ T cells from PBMCs. This chain joins TRBV27 and TRBJ2-3, with D possibly TRBD1 on 6 matching bases. The source of this sequence is a young man with major depressive disorder. The CDR3 DNA reads as TGTGCCAGCAGTTTAACGGGACACCAAACGACTAGCACAGATACGCAGTATTTT. It specifies CASSLTGHQTTSTDTQYF.